This T cell receptor beta chain appears in the sequencing data of a study of Graves' ophthalmopathy and Graves' hyperthyroidism (dated by TCRdb to 2017 to 2018). Concerning the study at large: Hyperthyroidism was considered stable if no progression to ophthalmopathy occurred within 18 months of follow-up. To tell Graves' ophthalmopathy apart from Graves' hyperthyroidism, and to predict which patients would progress to ophthalmopathy, the study relied on TCR beta repertoire signatures. In more than five hyperthyroidism patients, the T-cell repertoires found in thyroid tissue were compared with those found in blood. Once sampling was done, hyperthyroidism patients were given methimazole at a starting dose of 30 mg daily, while ophthalmopathy patients were given high-dose intravenous methylprednisolone. In total, around 140 blood samples were TCR-sequenced: under 45 ophthalmopathy, under 80 hyperthyroidism and approximately 17 hyperthyroidism-to-ophthalmopathy patients. To explore V-J signatures that separate ophthalmopathy from hyperthyroidism, a discovery set of approximately 100 patients was enrolled, consisting of fewer than 45 with ophthalmopathy and around 57 with stable hyperthyroidism. For independent validation, a separate cohort was made up of approximately 19 hyperthyroidism patients plus 17 patients who later progressed from hyperthyroidism to ophthalmopathy.

Patients with hyperthyroidism were aged 18 to 65 years, had been newly diagnosed, and had a disease duration of less than 2 months. Patients were excluded if they had other autoimmune diseases, uncontrolled infections, pregnancy or lactation. Clinical symptoms, serum thyroxine, TRAb, thyroid ultrasound and orbital computed tomography were used for diagnosis. Total RNA was extracted using Trizol reagent, and RNA quality was checked on an Agilent 2100 Bioanalyzer. This clonotype was observed many times. The clone's antigen remains unknown. Qualities for individual bases were not recorded, and no much larger clone is one base off. TCR beta CDR3 regions were amplified from RNA transcripts for repertoire sequencing. The first round of RT-PCR was done with HTBI primers and the Qiagen OneStep RT-PCR kit, and was followed by a second round of multiplex PCR, then size selection and purification. Libraries were sequenced on an Illumina HiSeq2000 using paired-end 100 bp reads. The authors processed their data as follows. SOAPnuke was used to process the reads, removing any read that contained adapters or uncalled bases, had a mean Phred below 15, or lacked an exact match to the constant primer or identifier. COPE v1.2.5 was used to merge the high-quality paired reads. Unique nucleotide sequences were defined as clonotypes and aligned to IMGT TRB V, D and J references using MiTCR v1.1. Only V-J combinations with frequency above 0.0001 were analysed, covering over 99% of repertoires. A TCR clonal expansion and chaos score per V-J combination was defined as the ratio of F50 clonal expansion to chaos observed in the TCRdist matrix. Features were reduced by Welch's t-statistics and random forest to over 10 V-J combinations, which fed a naive Bayes classifier. The similarity between thyroid and blood repertoires was quantified using the Morisita-Horn index. Starting from the raw public reads, TCRdb applied fastp trimming at Q25, assembled clones with MiXCR and retained in-frame beta chains. CDR3 protein duplicates are merged, each entry listing the most common genes and DNA. Clone size and V and J calls follow TCRdb, not the original study. Recorded for this sample are 500,000 to 600,000 distinct CDR3 sequences; roughly 40% of them occurred a single time. The top ten hold about 4.2% of the sample.

General study outcomes and caveats: No statistical method was used to predetermine the sample size, and group allocation was not hidden from the investigators. In validation, the model predicted ophthalmopathy progression with about 71% sensitivity and approximately 75% specificity; 12 predicted patients were CT-confirmed with GO in a median of approximately 6.5 months. Most expanded thyroid clonotypes with a frequency above 0.001 also appeared in blood, which suggests that blood repertoires may reflect the immune response in the thyroid. The 13-signature model separated ophthalmopathy from stable hyperthyroidism with approximately 88% sensitivity and about 81% specificity in cross-validation, and 80%/75% in the test set.

Taken from cysteine to phenylalanine, the CDR3 has 14 residues. The sequence is cut down to CDR3 DNA, 42 bases in frame from base 1. The germline V gene (reference sequence) specifies DFQATT as CDR1 and SNEGSKA as CDR2. The V and J ends are trimmed by 3 bases and 0 bases, leaving 12 bases between them. The receptor chain draws on TRBV20-1 and TRBJ2-7, with a weak D call of TRBD2 (7 bases match). The sequenced sample was peripheral blood or thyroid tissue (not recorded which). This TCR came from an adult man with Graves' hyperthyroidism. The CDR3 corresponds to CSARPGGPSYEQYF. The sequence in DNA is TGCAGTGCTAGGCCCGGGGGGCCCTCCTACGAGCAGTACTTC.